What follows are 5 T cell receptor beta chains derived from one specimen sequenced in a study of cytomegalovirus exposure and HLA in healthy donors. PCR used 60 Vbeta primers and 13 Jbeta primers. Generated by immunoSEQ multiplex PCR, the TCRdb table keeps only in-frame clones and is missing some. This table lists tens of thousands of clones. Sequenced input: PBMCs. The receptor source for this set is a woman between 40 and 50 years old in good health and CMV-seronegative.

The chain joins TRBV2 to TRBJ1-2; the match to TRBD1 covers 8 bases. This CDR3 spans 13 amino acids. V was clipped by 3 bases and J by 6 bases; unmatched bases: 3. Germline V gene data show CDR1 as SNHLY and CDR2 as FYNNEI. The CDR3 DNA sequence: TGTGCCAGCAGTGAGGACAGGGTCGATGGCTACACCTTC. This sequence encodes CASSEDRVDGYTF.

The chain couples TRBV6-1 to TRBJ2-5; D perhaps matches TRBD2 (7 bases). Per germline, CDR1 MNHNS and CDR2 SASEGT. This CDR3 is built from 14 residues. Trimming shortened V by 8 bases and J by 4 bases, and 17 bases separated the two germline ends. The chain's CDR3 is CASLRTRGGETQYF. The CDR3 bases are TGTGCCAGCCTCCGGACTAGGGGGGGAGAGACCCAGTACTTC.

This chain links TRBV7-8 with TRBJ2-1; D possibly corresponds to TRBD2 (5 bases). Per the germline V gene, CDR1 is SGHVS and CDR2 is FQNEAQ. The CDR3 has 11 residues. V gave up 5 bases and J gave up 12 bases, with 11 bases separating them. The CDR3 loop reads CASSLGIGQFF. Here the CDR3 DNA reads TGTGCCAGCAGCCTCGGGATCGGGCAGTTCTTC.

The chain has TRBV11-2 and TRBJ2-3; 10 bases map to TRBD2. This CDR3 region has 15 residues. V shed 6 bases and J 7 bases; nucleotides not matched to a gene: 10. CDR1 and CDR2 (germline): SGHAT, FQNNGV. CDR3 nucleotides: TGTGCCAGCAGTACTCTAGCGGGAGTAGGGAATACGCAGTATTTT. It encodes CASSTLAGVGNTQYF.

V is TRBV28 and J is TRBJ2-7; 7 positions match TRBD1. The CDR3 covers 13 residues. Germline-derived CDR1 and CDR2 are MDHEN and SYDVKM. Unmatched junction bases numbered 4, after V lost 6 bases and J lost 2 bases. The CDR3 DNA sequence: TGTGCCAGCAGAAAAAGGGGGCCCTACGAGCAGTACTTC. Translated, it gives CASRKRGPYEQYF.